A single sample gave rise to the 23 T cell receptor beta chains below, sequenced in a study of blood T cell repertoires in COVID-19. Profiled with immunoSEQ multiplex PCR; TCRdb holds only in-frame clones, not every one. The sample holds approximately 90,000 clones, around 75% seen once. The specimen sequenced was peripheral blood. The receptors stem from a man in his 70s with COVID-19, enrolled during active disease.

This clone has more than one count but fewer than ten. DNA of the CDR3: TGTGCCAGCAGCGATGGCGGGGGGGCAGATACGCAGTATTTT. Protein sequence: CASSDGGGADTQYF. The chain couples TRBV9 to TRBJ2-3, with 9 bases matching TRBD2. With 3 bases clipped from V and 4 bases from J, the junction kept 3 bases outside the gene matches. Germline CDR1 is SGDLS and CDR2 is YYNGEE. The CDR3 is 14 residues long.

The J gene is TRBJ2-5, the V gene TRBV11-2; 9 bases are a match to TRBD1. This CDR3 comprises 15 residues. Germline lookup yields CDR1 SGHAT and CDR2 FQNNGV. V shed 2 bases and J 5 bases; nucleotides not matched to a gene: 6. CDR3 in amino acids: CASSLRGDRGETQYF. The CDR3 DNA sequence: TGTGCCAGCAGCTTAAGGGGAGACAGGGGGGAGACCCAGTACTTC.

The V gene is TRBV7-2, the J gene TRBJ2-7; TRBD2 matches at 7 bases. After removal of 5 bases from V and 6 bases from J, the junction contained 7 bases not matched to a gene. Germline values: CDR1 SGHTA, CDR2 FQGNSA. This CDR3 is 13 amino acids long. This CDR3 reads CASSQRLAPEQYF. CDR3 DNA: TGTGCCAGCAGCCAGCGACTAGCCCCCGAGCAGTACTTC. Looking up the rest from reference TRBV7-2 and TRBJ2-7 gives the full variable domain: GAGVSQSPSNKVTEKGKDVELRCDPISGHTALYWYRQSLGQGLEFLIYFQGNSAPDKSGLPSDRFSAERTGGSVSTLTIQRTQQEDSAVYLCASSQRLAPEQYFGPGTRLTVT.

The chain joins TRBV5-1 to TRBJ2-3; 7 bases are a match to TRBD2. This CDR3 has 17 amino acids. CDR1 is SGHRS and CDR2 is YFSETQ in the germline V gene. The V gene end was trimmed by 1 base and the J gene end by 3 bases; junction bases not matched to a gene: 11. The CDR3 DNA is TGCGCCAGCAGCTTGAGTGGGAGGGCTCTCGGGACAGATACGCAGTATTTT. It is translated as CASSLSGRALGTDTQYF.

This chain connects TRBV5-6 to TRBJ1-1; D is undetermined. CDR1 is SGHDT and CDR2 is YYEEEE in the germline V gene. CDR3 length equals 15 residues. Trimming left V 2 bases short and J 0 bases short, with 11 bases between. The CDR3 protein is CASSFRRIMNTEAFF. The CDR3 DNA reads TGTGCCAGCAGCTTTAGGCGGATCATGAACACTGAAGCTTTCTTT.

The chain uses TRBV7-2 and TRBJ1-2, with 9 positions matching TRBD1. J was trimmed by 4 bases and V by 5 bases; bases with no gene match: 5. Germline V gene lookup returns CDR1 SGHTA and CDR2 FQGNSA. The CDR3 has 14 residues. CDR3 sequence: CASSTGTGSYGYTF. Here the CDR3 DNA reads TGTGCCAGCAGCACGGGGACAGGGAGCTATGGCTACACCTTC.

CDR3 sequence reads: CASTQRGGQTDTQYF. CDR3 bases: TGCGCCAGCACCCAACGAGGAGGGCAGACAGATACGCAGTATTTT. The chain joins TRBV5-1 to TRBJ2-3, with a tentative D call TRBD2 (6 bases). CDR3 length: 15 residues. Germline V lookup: CDR1 SGHRS, CDR2 YFSETQ. Deletions cut 6 bases from V and 3 bases from J, with 17 bases between.

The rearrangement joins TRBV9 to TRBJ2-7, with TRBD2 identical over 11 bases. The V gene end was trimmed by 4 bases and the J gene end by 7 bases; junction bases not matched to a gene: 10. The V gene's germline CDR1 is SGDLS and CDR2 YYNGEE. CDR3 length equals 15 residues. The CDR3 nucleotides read TGTGCCAGCAGCCCTCGACTAGCGGGGCTTGGGGAGCAGTACTTC. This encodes CASSPRLAGLGEQYF.

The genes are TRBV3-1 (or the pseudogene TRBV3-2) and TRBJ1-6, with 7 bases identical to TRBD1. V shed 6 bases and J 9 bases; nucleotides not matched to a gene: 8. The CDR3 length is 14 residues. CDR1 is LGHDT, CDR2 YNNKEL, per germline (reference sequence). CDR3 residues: CASRGRGSFSPLHF. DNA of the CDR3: TGTGCCAGCAGAGGCAGGGGGTCGTTTTCACCCCTCCACTTT.

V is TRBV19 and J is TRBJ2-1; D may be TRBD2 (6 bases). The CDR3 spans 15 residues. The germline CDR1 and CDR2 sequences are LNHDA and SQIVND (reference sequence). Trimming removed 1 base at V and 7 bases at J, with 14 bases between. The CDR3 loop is CASSIGRDNRNEQFF. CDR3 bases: TGTGCCAGTAGTATAGGGAGGGATAATCGGAATGAGCAGTTCTTC.

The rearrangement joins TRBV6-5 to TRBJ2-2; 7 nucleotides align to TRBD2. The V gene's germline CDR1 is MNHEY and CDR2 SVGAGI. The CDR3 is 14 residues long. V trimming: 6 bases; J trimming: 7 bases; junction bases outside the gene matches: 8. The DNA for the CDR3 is TGTGCCAGCAGGAGCCGAGCGGGGAGCGGGGAGCTGTTTTTT. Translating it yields CASRSRAGSGELFF.

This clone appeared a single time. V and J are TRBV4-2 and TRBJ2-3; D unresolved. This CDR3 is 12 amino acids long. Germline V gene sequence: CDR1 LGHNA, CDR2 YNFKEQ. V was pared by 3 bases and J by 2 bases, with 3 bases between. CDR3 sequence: CASSHHTDTQYF. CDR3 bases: TGTGCCAGCAGCCACCACACAGATACGCAGTATTTT.

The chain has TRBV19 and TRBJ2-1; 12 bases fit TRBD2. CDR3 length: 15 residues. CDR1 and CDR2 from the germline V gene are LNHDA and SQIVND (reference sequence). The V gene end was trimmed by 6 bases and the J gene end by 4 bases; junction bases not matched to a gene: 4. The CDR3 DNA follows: TGTGCCAGTAGCGCTGGACTAGCGGGATACAATGAGCAGTTCTTC. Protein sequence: CASSAGLAGYNEQFF.

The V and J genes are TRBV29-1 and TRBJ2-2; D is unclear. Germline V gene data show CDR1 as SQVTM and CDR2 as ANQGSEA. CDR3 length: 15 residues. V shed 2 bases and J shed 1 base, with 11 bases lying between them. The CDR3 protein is CSVELGRVNTGELFF. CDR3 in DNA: TGCAGCGTTGAATTAGGCCGGGTGAACACCGGGGAGCTGTTTTTT.

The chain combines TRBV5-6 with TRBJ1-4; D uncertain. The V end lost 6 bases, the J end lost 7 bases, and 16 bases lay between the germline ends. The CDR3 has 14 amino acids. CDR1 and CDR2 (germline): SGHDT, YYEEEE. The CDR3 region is CASILLRPGEKLFF. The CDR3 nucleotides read TGTGCCAGCATCCTCTTAAGGCCGGGTGAAAAACTGTTTTTT. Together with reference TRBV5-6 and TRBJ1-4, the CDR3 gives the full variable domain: DAGVTQSPTHLIKTRGQQVTLRCSPKSGHDTVSWYQQALGQGPQFIFQYYEEEERQRGNFPDRFSGHQFPNYSSELNVNALLLGDSALYLCASILLRPGEKLFFGSGTQLSVL.

The CDR3 loop is CASSQVTGGLTEAFF. The CDR3 DNA sequence: TGTGCCAGCAGCCAGGTGACAGGGGGCCTCACTGAAGCTTTCTTT. V usage is TRBV7-9 and J usage is TRBJ1-1; 10 bases fit TRBD1. The V gene's germline CDR1 is SEHNR and CDR2 FQNEAQ (reference sequence). The junction had 7 bases not matched to a gene; V was cut back by 5 bases and J by 4 bases. This CDR3 contains 15 residues.

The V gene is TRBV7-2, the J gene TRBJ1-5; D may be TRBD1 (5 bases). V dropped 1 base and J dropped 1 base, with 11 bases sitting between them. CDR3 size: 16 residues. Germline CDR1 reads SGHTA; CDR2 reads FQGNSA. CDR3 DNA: TGTGCCAGCAGCTTAGGGGGGGGAATGAGCAATCAGCCCCAGCATTTT. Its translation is CASSLGGGMSNQPQHF.

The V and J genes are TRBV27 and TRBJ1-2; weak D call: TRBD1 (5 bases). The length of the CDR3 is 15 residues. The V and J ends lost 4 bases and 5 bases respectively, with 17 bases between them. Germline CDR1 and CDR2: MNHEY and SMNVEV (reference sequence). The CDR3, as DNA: TGTGCCAGCAGTTCCCCGGGGGGGGGTAAGTATGGCTACACCTTC. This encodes CASSSPGGGKYGYTF.

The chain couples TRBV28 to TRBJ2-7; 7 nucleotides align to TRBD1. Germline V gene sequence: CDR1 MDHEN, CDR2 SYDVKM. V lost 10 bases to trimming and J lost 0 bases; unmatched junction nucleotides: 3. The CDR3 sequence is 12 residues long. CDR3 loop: CATRQGSYEQYF. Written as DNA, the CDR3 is TGTGCCACCCGACAGGGCTCCTACGAGCAGTACTTC.

CDR3: CASSTRMQTGAEAFF. In DNA form, the CDR3 reads TGTGCCAGCAGTACCCGGATGCAGACGGGGGCTGAAGCTTTCTTT. The chain employs TRBV6-5 and TRBJ1-1, with a tentative D call TRBD1 (5 bases). The CDR3 is made up of 15 amino acids. CDR1 and CDR2 (germline): MNHEY, SVGAGI. V was shortened by 5 bases and J by 6 bases, with 19 bases between the two germline ends.

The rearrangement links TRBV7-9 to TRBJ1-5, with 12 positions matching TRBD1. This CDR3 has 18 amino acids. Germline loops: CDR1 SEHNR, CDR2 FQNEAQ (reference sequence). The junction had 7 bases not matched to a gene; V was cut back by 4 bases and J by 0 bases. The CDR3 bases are TGTGCCAGCAGCTCCGGGGGGACAGGGGGCTTTAGCAATCAGCCCCAGCATTTT. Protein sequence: CASSSGGTGGFSNQPQHF.

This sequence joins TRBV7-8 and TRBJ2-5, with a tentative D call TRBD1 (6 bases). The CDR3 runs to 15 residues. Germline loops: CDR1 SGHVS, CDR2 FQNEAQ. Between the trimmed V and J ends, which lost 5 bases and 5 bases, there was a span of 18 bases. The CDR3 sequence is CASSLYSQGTETQYF. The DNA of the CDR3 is TGTGCCAGCAGCCTGTACTCACAGGGTACCGAGACCCAGTACTTC.

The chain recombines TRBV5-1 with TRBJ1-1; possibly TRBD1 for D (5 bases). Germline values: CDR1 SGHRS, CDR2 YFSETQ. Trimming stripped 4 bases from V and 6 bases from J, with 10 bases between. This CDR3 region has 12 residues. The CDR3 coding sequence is TGCGCCAGCAGCACCGGACACCCTGAAGCTTTCTTT. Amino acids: CASSTGHPEAFF. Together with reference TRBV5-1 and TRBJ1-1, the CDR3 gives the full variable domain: KAGVTQTPRYLIKTRGQQVTLSCSPISGHRSVSWYQQTPGQGLQFLFEYFSETQRNKGNFPGRFSGRQFSNSRSEMNVSTLELGDSALYLCASSTGHPEAFFGQGTRLTVV.